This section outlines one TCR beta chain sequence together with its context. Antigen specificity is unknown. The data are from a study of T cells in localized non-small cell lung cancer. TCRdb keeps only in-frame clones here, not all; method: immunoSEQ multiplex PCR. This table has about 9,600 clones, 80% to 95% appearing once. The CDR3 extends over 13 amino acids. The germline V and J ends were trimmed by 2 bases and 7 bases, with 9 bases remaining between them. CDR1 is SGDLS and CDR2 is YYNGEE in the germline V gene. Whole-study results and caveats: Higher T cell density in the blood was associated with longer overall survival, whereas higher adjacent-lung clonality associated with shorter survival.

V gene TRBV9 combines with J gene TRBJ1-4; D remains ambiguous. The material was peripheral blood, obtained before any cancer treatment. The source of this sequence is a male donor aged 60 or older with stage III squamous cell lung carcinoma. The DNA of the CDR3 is TGTGCCAGCAGCGTTCCTCCTTTTGAAAAACTGTTTTTT. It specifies CASSVPPFEKLFF.